The 25 T cell receptor beta chains presented below share a single source sample, sequenced in a study of CD8 T cells in ankylosing spondylitis. TCRdb recomputed calls from the 5' RACE reads with MiXCR, one row per CDR3 protein. The table lists some 250,000 distinct CDR3 sequences, about 24% of them singletons. Sequenced material: blood, either unsorted or a sorted T cell fraction (not recorded which). The receptor source for this set is a male donor with ankylosing spondylitis or in good health (not recorded which).

The table lists this clonotype with many counts. The chain couples TRBV28 to TRBJ2-2; a weak D match, TRBD1 (5 bases). The V gene's germline CDR1 is MDHEN and CDR2 SYDVKM. The CDR3 has 15 residues. V lost 8 bases and J 3 bases, leaving 16 bases between the germline ends. This CDR3 is CASQVGPKDTGELFF. CDR3 DNA: TGTGCCAGCCAGGTGGGGCCGAAGGACACCGGGGAGCTGTTTTTT.

The rearrangement links TRBV12-3 or TRBV12-4 to TRBJ2-3; D remains ambiguous. The CDR3 has 13 amino acids. Trimming took off 3 bases at V and 3 bases at J, with 7 bases between the two ends. The CDR3 nucleotides read TGTGCCAGCAGTTTTCTTGGGACAGATACGCAGTATTTT. Its translation: CASSFLGTDTQYF.

In its sample, this clonotype was seen many times. The chain joins TRBV20-1 to TRBJ1-5, with a weak D call TRBD1 (5 bases). Trimming removed 1 base at V and 6 bases at J, with 16 bases between. From germline, CDR1 is DFQATT and CDR2 SNEGSKA (reference sequence). The CDR3 loop spans 15 amino acids. CDR3 sequence reads: CSARVGRGEAQPQHF. The CDR3 DNA follows: TGCAGTGCTAGAGTAGGGAGGGGTGAGGCTCAGCCCCAGCATTTT.

This clonotype was recorded at least ten times. V and J are TRBV7-8 and TRBJ2-7, with D perhaps given as TRBD1 or TRBD2 (6 bases each). Germline CDR1 SGHVS, CDR2 FQNEAQ. The CDR3 totals 13 residues. V lost 6 bases and J lost 2, with 11 bases in between. CDR3 in amino acids: CASRRGDAYEQYF. The CDR3 nucleotides are TGTGCCAGCAGAAGGGGGGATGCCTACGAGCAGTACTTC.

This clonotype was seen a few times. The V and J genes are TRBV20-1 and TRBJ1-1; possible D gene TRBD1, 6 bases. This CDR3 comprises 16 residues. V was cut by 3 bases and J by 1 base, with 18 bases left in between. Germline CDR1 reads DFQATT; CDR2 reads SNEGSKA (reference sequence). As DNA, the CDR3 is TGCAGTGCTAGGGCCCCCGGGACACCAAAGAACACTGAAGCTTTCTTT. This translates into CSARAPGTPKNTEAFF.

This clonotype turned up a few times. The chain combines TRBV10-3 with TRBJ1-1; TRBD1 matches 8 bases. Germline CDR1 reads ENHRY; CDR2 reads SYGVKD. The V segment lost 6 bases and the J segment 7 bases; nucleotides outside the gene matches: 7. This CDR3 contains 13 residues. CDR3 bases: TGTGCCATCAGCAGGACAGGGTTGGGTGAAGCTTTCTTT. Amino acid sequence: CAISRTGLGEAFF.

The chain links TRBV7-2 to TRBJ2-7, with a tentative D call TRBD2 (7 bases). Germline lookup yields CDR1 SGHTA and CDR2 FQGNSA. V lost 5 bases to trimming and J lost 6 bases, with 14 bases between them. The CDR3 spans 13 residues. In DNA form, the CDR3 reads TGTGCCAGCAGCCAAAGGGGGGGGCTCGAGCAGTACTTC. Translating gives CASSQRGGLEQYF.

This clonotype was observed a few times. The gene calls are TRBV20-1 and TRBJ1-2; 9 bases are shared with TRBD1. Germline values: CDR1 DFQATT, CDR2 SNEGSKA (reference sequence). The CDR3 extends over 14 amino acids. Germline trimming cut 4 bases from V and 8 bases from J; bases unmatched to any gene: 11. CDR3 nucleotide sequence: TGCAGTGCTACAGTAAGCGGGACAGGGTTAGGCTACACCTTC. This translates into CSATVSGTGLGYTF.

This clonotype was counted ten times or more. This sequence joins TRBV28 and TRBJ2-7, with a possible D match to TRBD1 (5 bases). The CDR3 spans 11 residues. Per germline, CDR1 MDHEN and CDR2 SYDVKM. V was shortened by 8 bases and J by 3 bases, with 8 bases between the two germline ends. The CDR3 nucleotides are TGTGCCAGCGCAGGGAACTACGAGCAGTACTTC. Protein product: CASAGNYEQYF.

This clonotype was counted ten times or more. The chain couples TRBV28 to TRBJ2-5; D is ambiguous. The CDR3 is made up of 13 amino acids. Germline V gene data show CDR1 as MDHEN and CDR2 as SYDVKM. Trimming shortened V by 3 bases and J by 2 bases, and 7 bases separated the two germline ends. The CDR3 spells CASSFPAQETQYF. In DNA, the CDR3 is TGTGCCAGCAGTTTCCCAGCACAAGAGACCCAGTACTTC.

V usage is TRBV5-1 and J usage is TRBJ2-3, with D tentatively TRBD2 (6 bases). The length of the CDR3 is 15 residues. The V gene lost 3 bases and the J gene lost 5 bases, with 16 bases spanning the gap. Germline V gene lookup returns CDR1 SGHRS and CDR2 YFSETQ. This CDR3 is CASSSDQTRGDTQYF. CDR3 in DNA: TGCGCCAGCAGCTCAGACCAGACTAGAGGAGATACGCAGTATTTT.

This clonotype was recorded a few times. This chain joins TRBV29-1 and TRBJ1-5; 7 nucleotides line up with TRBD1. This CDR3 is built from 13 residues. The J segment lost 11 bases and the V segment lost 6 bases, leaving 13 bases of the junction unmatched. Germline V lookup: CDR1 SQVTM, CDR2 ANQGSEA. CDR3 residues: CSVLDQGDFSQHF. CDR3 DNA: TGCAGCGTATTAGATCAGGGGGATTTTTCCCAGCATTTT. Full variable domain (outside the CDR3, taken from reference TRBV29-1 and TRBJ1-5): SAVISQKPSRDICQRGTSLTIQCQVDSQVTMMFWYRQQPGQSLTLIATANQGSEATYESGFVIDKFPISRPNLTFSTLTVSNMSPEDSSIYLCSVLDQGDFSQHFGDGTRLSIL.

This clonotype was counted once. The J gene is TRBJ1-5, the V gene TRBV30, with TRBD1 identical over 9 bases. With V trimmed by 3 bases and J by 1 base, 4 bases remained unmatched. The CDR3 consists of 15 residues. Germline V lookup: CDR1 GTSNPN, CDR2 SVGIG (reference sequence). The CDR3 reads CAWSRQGGSNQPQHF. CDR3 DNA: TGTGCCTGGAGCAGACAGGGGGGGAGCAATCAGCCCCAGCATTTT.

This clonotype appeared many times. V usage is TRBV3-1 and J usage is TRBJ2-5, with 7 bases fitting TRBD2. The CDR3 loop spans 15 amino acids. CDR1 and CDR2 from the germline V gene are LGHDT and YNNKEL (reference sequence). The ends lost 1 base at V and 1 base at J; junction bases unmatched: 3. The CDR3 DNA follows: TGTGCCAGCAGCCAAGGGACTAGAACCCAAGAGACCCAGTACTTC. As protein: CASSQGTRTQETQYF.

This clonotype has a count of ten or more. The V and J genes are TRBV20-1 and TRBJ2-7, with D uncertain. Germline V gives CDR1 DFQATT, CDR2 SNEGSKA (reference sequence). The V gene lost 3 bases and the J gene lost 1 base, with 7 bases spanning the gap. The CDR3 loop spans 12 amino acids. The CDR3 coding sequence is TGCAGTGCTAGCGCAGTTTCCTACGAGCAGTACTTC. It specifies CSASAVSYEQYF.

This clonotype was observed many times. The chain recombines TRBV4-1 with TRBJ1-5; tentative D call: TRBD1 (5 bases). Deletions cut 1 base from V and 4 bases from J, with 11 bases between. This CDR3 contains 15 residues. CDR1 and CDR2 from the germline V gene are MGHRA and YSYEKL. The CDR3 protein is CASSQGTDRNQPQHF. The DNA for the CDR3 is TGCGCCAGCAGCCAAGGAACCGACAGAAATCAGCCCCAGCATTTT.

This clonotype turned up a few times. This chain joins TRBV6-1 and TRBJ2-7; no clear D. This CDR3 has 13 residues. With 6 bases removed from V and 4 bases from J, the gap between germline ends came to 13 bases. From germline, CDR1 is MNHNS and CDR2 SASEGT. CDR3 region: CASSPWAGYEQYF. The CDR3 DNA is TGTGCCAGCAGCCCCTGGGCTGGGTACGAGCAGTACTTC.

This clonotype appeared many times. The chain is built from TRBV20-1 and TRBJ1-2, with TRBD1 as a possible D gene (6 bases). Trimming took off 5 bases at V and 8 bases at J, with 15 bases between the two ends. Germline values: CDR1 DFQATT, CDR2 SNEGSKA (reference sequence). The CDR3 has 12 amino acids. As DNA, the CDR3 is TGCAGTGCTCAACAGGGTTGGGACGGCTACACCTTC. Translation: CSAQQGWDGYTF.

The rearrangement uses TRBV10-3 and TRBJ2-2; the match to TRBD2 covers 15 bases. Germline V lookup: CDR1 ENHRY, CDR2 SYGVKD. The CDR3 covers 19 residues. V gave up 4 bases and J gave up 2 bases; unmatched junction bases: 8. The CDR3 DNA reads TGTGCCATCAGTGCGTCGGGACTAGCGGGGGGCAAAAACACCGGGGAGCTGTTTTTT. Translation: CAISASGLAGGKNTGELFF.

In its sample, this clonotype was seen many times. This rearrangement joins TRBV5-4 to TRBJ2-7; the match to TRBD2 covers 8 bases. Germline-derived CDR1 and CDR2 are SGHNT and YYREEE (reference sequence). CDR3 size: 16 residues. J was trimmed by 0 bases and V by 5 bases; bases with no gene match: 10. CDR3 sequence reads: CASSPGGVVGSYEQYF. DNA for the CDR3: TGTGCCAGCAGTCCGGGGGGGGTTGTCGGCTCCTACGAGCAGTACTTC.

A few counts support this clonotype. The rearrangement uses TRBV29-1 and TRBJ1-1; 7 nucleotides align to TRBD1. The germline V gene has CDR1 SQVTM and CDR2 ANQGSEA. The ends lost 3 bases at V and 6 bases at J; junction bases unmatched: 1. The length of the CDR3 is 11 residues. CDR3 in amino acids: CSVDQGAEAFF. The CDR3 DNA reads TGCAGCGTTGATCAGGGGGCTGAAGCTTTCTTT.

In this sample, this clonotype turned up many times. This sequence joins TRBV12-3 or TRBV12-4 and TRBJ2-5; 8 bases map to TRBD1. J gave up 4 bases and V 6 bases, and 7 bases lay outside the gene matches. The CDR3 covers 14 residues. The CDR3 here is CASRLQGVGETQYF. In DNA, the CDR3 is TGTGCCAGCAGGCTACAGGGGGTTGGAGAGACCCAGTACTTC.

This clonotype was detected ten times or more. The chain employs TRBV20-1 and TRBJ2-1; possibly TRBD1 or TRBD2 for D (5 bases each). The V gene lost 7 bases and the J gene lost 3 bases, with 10 bases spanning the gap. The CDR3 has 12 residues. Germline V lookup: CDR1 DFQATT, CDR2 SNEGSKA (reference sequence). CDR3 sequence (DNA): TGCAGTGTAGTGGGGGACTACAATGAGCAGTTCTTC. It yields the protein CSVVGDYNEQFF.

This clonotype has a count of ten or more. The chain joins TRBV20-1 to TRBJ1-1, with D unresolved. V gave up 0 bases and J gave up 1 base, with 9 bases separating them. Germline CDR1 is DFQATT and CDR2 is SNEGSKA (reference sequence). There are 14 residues in the CDR3. DNA for the CDR3: TGCAGTGCTAGAGAAGGGAGCGGGAACACTGAAGCTTTCTTT. Translating gives CSAREGSGNTEAFF.

The table lists this clonotype with a few counts. This rearrangement joins TRBV2 to TRBJ2-3, with no clear D. Between the trimmed V and J ends, which lost 4 bases and 0 bases, there was a span of 8 bases. Germline assignment: CDR1 SNHLY and CDR2 FYNNEI. This CDR3 comprises 14 residues. The CDR3, as DNA: TGTGCCAGCAGTGGACCCTCTAGCACAGATACGCAGTATTTT. Translated: CASSGPSSTDTQYF.